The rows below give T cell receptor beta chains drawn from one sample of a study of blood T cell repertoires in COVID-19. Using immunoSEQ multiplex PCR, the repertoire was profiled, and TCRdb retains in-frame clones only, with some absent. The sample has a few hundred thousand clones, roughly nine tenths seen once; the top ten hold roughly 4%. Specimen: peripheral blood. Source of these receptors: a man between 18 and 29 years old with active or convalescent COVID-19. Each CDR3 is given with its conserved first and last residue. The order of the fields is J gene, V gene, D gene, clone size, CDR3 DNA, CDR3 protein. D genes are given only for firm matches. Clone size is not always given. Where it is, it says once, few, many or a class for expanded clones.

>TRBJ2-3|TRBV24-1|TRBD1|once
TGTGCCACCAGAGGACAGGGTGGCACAGATACGCAGTATTTT
CATRGQGGTDTQYF
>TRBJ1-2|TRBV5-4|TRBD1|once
TGTGCCAGCAGCGCGGGGACAGGGGGGGGAATATATGGCTACACCTTC
CASSAGTGGGIYGYTF
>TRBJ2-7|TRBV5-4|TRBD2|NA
TGTGCCAGCAGCAGAGGACTAGATAGTACCTACGAGCAGTACTTC
CASSRGLDSTYEQYF
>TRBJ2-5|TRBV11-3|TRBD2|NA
TGTGCCAGCAGCTTAGAATTTAGCGGGGGTCAAGAGACCCAGTACTTC
CASSLEFSGGQETQYF
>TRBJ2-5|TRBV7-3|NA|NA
TGTGCCAGCAGCCCCGGACCCGGGGAAGAGACCCAGTACTTC
CASSPGPGEETQYF
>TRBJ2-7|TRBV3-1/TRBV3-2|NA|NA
TGTGCCAGCAGCCAAGTTATCTCCGGGGCCTACGAGCAGTACTTC
CASSQVISGAYEQYF
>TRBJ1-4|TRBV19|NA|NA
TGTGCCAGTAGTAACCTACAGAATAATGAAAAACTGTTTTTT
CASSNLQNNEKLFF
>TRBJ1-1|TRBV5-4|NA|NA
TGTGCCAGCAGCTCGTACAGGGATGTGAACACTGAAGCTTTCTTT
CASSSYRDVNTEAFF
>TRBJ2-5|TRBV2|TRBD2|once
TGTGCCAGCAGTGAAGGAATTAGCGGGGAGACCCAGTACTTC
CASSEGISGETQYF
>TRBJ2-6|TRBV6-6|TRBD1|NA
TGTGCCAGCAGTCCAGGGGGATCGGCCAACGTCCTGACTTTC
CASSPGGSANVLTF
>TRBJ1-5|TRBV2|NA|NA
TGTGCCAGCAGGGGTAGGGGTTATAGCAATCAGCCCCAGCATTTT
CASRGRGYSNQPQHF
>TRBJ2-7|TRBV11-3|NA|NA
TGTGCCAGCTCTTTTCGGTCCGGCGAGCAGTACTTC
CASSFRSGEQYF
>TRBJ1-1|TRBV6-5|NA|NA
TGTGCCAGCAGCCGTAGTTTCATGAACACTGAAGCTTTCTTT
CASSRSFMNTEAFF
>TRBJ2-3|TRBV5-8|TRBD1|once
TGTGCCAGCAGGATAGGAGACAGGGGGCCAGATACGCAGTATTTT
CASRIGDRGPDTQYF
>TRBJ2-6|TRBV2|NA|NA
TGTGCCACCGACAGGTCTGGGGCCAACGTCCTGACTTTC
CATDRSGANVLTF
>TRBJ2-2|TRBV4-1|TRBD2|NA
TGCGCCAGCAGCCTTGAGCGGGAGGCCTACACCGGGGAGCTGTTTTTT
CASSLEREAYTGELFF
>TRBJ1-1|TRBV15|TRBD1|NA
TGTGCCACCAGCCCCCGAGGGGGCTACTACGCCGGGGAAGCTTTCTTT
CATSPRGGYYAGEAFF
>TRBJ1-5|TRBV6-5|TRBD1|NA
TGTGCCAGCAGTCTCCGAGGGGGCCCCCAGCATTTT
CASSLRGGPQHF
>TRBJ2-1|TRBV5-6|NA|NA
TGTGCCAGCAGCGAGAGGTACTACAATGAGCAGTTCTTC
CASSERYYNEQFF
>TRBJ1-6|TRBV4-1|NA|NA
TGCGCCAGCAGCCAAGGGCTGGGCCGCAATAATTCACCCCTCCACTTT
CASSQGLGRNNSPLHF
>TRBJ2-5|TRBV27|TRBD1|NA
TGTGCCAGCAGTCCCGGGACAGGGCCCGACTTC
CASSPGTGPDF
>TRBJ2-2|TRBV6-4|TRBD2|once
TGTGCCAGCAGTGACTTTACTAGCGGGGGACCCACCGGGGAGCTGTTTTTT
CASSDFTSGGPTGELFF
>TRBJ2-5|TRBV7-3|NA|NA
TGTGCCAGCAGCTCCATTGGGGGGAACCAAGAGACCCAGTACTTC
CASSSIGGNQETQYF
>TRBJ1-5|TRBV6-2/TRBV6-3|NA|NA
TGTGCCAGCAGTTACGGAGTATTACAGCCCCAGCATTTT
CASSYGVLQPQHF
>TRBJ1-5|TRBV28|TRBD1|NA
TGTGCCAGCAGTTACCGGGACAGGGGAACTCAGCCCCAGCATTTT
CASSYRDRGTQPQHF
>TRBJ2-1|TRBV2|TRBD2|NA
TGTGCCAGCCAGAGAGCGGGGGGGAGTAGGGAGCAGTTCTTC
CASQRAGGSREQFF
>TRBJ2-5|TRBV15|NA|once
TGTGCCACCAGCAGGGCGGGGGCCGAGACCCAGTACTTC
CATSRAGAETQYF
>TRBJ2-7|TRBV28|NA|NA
TGTGCCAGCAGTTTAACAATCACGTGGGTAGCGAAGAACGAGCAGTACTTC
CASSLTITWVAKNEQYF
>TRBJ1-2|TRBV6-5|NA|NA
TGTGCCAGCAGTTCCCTATCGGGTCGGAACTATGGCTACACCTTC
CASSSLSGRNYGYTF
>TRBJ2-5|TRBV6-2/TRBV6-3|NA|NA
TGTGCCAGCAGTGCTCCCCCGAGAGAGACCCAGTACTTC
CASSAPPRETQYF
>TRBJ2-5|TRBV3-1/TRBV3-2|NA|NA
TGTGCCAGCAGCCAAGAGGCGACAGCTCGGGAAGAGACCCAGTACTTC
CASSQEATAREETQYF
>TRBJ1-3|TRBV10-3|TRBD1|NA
TGTGCCACGCTGGACAGGGGGCAAAGTTCTGGAAACACCATATATTTT
CATLDRGQSSGNTIYF
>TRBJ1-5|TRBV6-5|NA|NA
TGTGCCAGCAGTTACGCCTTAGATCAGCCCCAGCATTTT
CASSYALDQPQHF
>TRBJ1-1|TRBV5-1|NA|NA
TGCGCCAGCAGCTTGACAGGTAGGAACACTGAAGCTTTCTTT
CASSLTGRNTEAFF
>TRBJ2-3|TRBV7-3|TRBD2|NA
TGTGCCAGCAGCTTAACAGCGGGAGGATCAGATACGCAGTATTTT
CASSLTAGGSDTQYF
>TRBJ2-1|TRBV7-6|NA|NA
TGTGCCAGCAGCGAGGTCGCTTACAATGAGCAGTTCTTC
CASSEVAYNEQFF
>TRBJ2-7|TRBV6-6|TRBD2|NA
TGTGCCAGCAGTTGGGGGGGTCGATACGAGCAGTACTTC
CASSWGGRYEQYF
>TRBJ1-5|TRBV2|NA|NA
TGTGCCAGCACCCAAGGAGATTTAGGCAATCAGCCCCAGCATTTT
CASTQGDLGNQPQHF
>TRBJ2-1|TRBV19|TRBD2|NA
TGTGCCAGTTCGGGATTGGGGACTAGCGGGGGCAATGAGCAGTTCTTC
CASSGLGTSGGNEQFF
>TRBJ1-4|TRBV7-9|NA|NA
TGTGCCAGCAGCTTAGTAGGACAGTTTGAAAAACTGTTTTTT
CASSLVGQFEKLFF
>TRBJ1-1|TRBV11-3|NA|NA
TGTGCCAGCAGCCTCCTAAGCAACACTGAAGCTTTCTTT
CASSLLSNTEAFF
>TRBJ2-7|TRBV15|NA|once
TGTGCCACCAGCAGACGAGCATCGGAGGCCTACGAGCAGTACTTC
CATSRRASEAYEQYF
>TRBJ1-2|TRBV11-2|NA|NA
TGTGCCAGCAGCTTAGGGACAGACTATGGCTACACCTTC
CASSLGTDYGYTF